The clone carrying this T cell receptor beta chain appeared a few times. Each CDR3 protein gets one entry after TCRdb re-called the RT-PCR reads with MiXCR. The table records around 700,000 distinct CDR3 sequences, 14% of them present only once. The CDR3 contains 14 residues. V dropped 4 bases and J dropped 5; count of bases not matched to a gene: 6. Germline V gives CDR1 LNHNV, CDR2 YYDKDF (reference sequence). Material for sequencing was memory CD4+ T cells from blood. The chain has TRBV15 and TRBJ2-5, with TRBD1 matching over 8 bases. This clonotype was obtained from a female donor in good health, serving as a healthy control. Here the CDR3 reads CATSNRQGWETQYF. CDR3 nucleotides: TGTGCCACCAGCAACCGACAGGGGTGGGAGACCCAGTACTTC. Looking up the rest from reference TRBV15 and TRBJ2-5 gives the full variable domain: DAMVIQNPRYQVTQFGKPVTLSCSQTLNHNVMYWYQQKSSQAPKLLFHYYDKDFNNEADTPDNFQSRRPNTSFCFLDIRSPGLGDTAMYLCATSNRQGWETQYFGPGTRLLVL.